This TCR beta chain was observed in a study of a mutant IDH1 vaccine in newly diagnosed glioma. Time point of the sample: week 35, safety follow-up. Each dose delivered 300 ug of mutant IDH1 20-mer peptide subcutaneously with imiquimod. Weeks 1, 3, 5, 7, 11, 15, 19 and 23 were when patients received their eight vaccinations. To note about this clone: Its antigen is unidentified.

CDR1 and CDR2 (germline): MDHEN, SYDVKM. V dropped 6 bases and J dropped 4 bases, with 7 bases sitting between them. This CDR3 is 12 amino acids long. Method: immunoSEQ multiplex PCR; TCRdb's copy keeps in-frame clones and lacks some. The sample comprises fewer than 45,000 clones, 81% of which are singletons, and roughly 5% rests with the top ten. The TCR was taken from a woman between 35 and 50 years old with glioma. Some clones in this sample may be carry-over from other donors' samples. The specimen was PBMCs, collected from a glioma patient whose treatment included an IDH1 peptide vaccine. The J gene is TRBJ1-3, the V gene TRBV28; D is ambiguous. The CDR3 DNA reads TGTGCCAGCAGGTTTCCCGGAAACACCATATATTTT. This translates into CASRFPGNTIYF.